This T cell receptor beta chain was observed in a study of T-cell reconstitution after alpha-beta-depleted transplantation in children. This CDR3 is built from 14 residues. V was pared by 6 bases and J by 4 bases, with 17 bases between. The germline V gene encodes CDR1 SGHRS and CDR2 YFSETQ. This clonotype was observed many times. Unique molecular identifiers were built into the TCRbeta library. TCRdb independently ran MiXCR on the PCR reads; one entry per CDR3 protein. The table lists about 600,000 distinct CDR3 sequences, roughly 10% of them singletons. The V gene is TRBV5-1, the J gene TRBJ2-7; possibly TRBD1 for D (5 bases). The receptor's source is a human donor who donated a stem cell graft to a child with acute myeloid leukemia. The material was PBMCs from the stem cell graft donor, obtained from the stem cell graft. As DNA, the CDR3 is TGCGCCAGCACAGCCGACAGACCCTCTTACGAGCAGTACTTC. Protein product: CASTADRPSYEQYF.